This T cell receptor (beta chain) was obtained from a study of TET2 disruption in CD19-targeted CAR T cells (dated by TCRdb to the late 2010s). As for the study more broadly: Sample numbers were set by the original clinical trial design and sample availability, with no additional inclusion criteria. What the authors observed across the whole study: Conclusions about the patient's CAR T cells rested on extensive analysis of a single subject.

A note on this clone: What this receptor recognizes is not known. The CDR3 extends 3 residues past the end of the read, so its final part is completed from the germline J gene.

The CDR3 goes from the cysteine to the phenylalanine over 15 residues. The DNA has 36 bases, all within the CDR3, and is read from base 1. As encoded in the germline V gene (reference sequence), CDR1 is LNHDA while CDR2 is SQIVND. The immunoSEQ assay was used to perform TCR beta chain deep sequencing. The paper's data handling went like this. Only productive TCR beta rearrangements were used to calculate clonotype frequencies. Here the immuneACCESS table is served through TCRdb, limited to in-frame sequences with V and J called. Missing clones are a known gap in these copies; in checked studies unresolved V genes cover under half, and the rest lacks a known reason. That table furnishes V, J and clone size, whereas the DNA furnished D and trimming. The sample has about 26,000 clones on record. The leading ten clones occupy roughly 1.8% of the sample. This specimen's treatment or condition label, per the study, means: autologous CTL019 cells: CD19 CAR with 4-1BB and CD3 zeta domains. TCR zeta and 4-1BB costimulatory signaling domains were built into the CD19 CAR. T cells for CTL019 manufacturing were collected from peripheral blood by means of leukapheresis. The DNeasy Blood and Tissue Kit was used to extract genomic DNA from pre-infusion T cells, peripheral blood, or sorted post-infusion T cells.

The chain was built from TRBV19 and TRBJ2-4; 7 central nucleotides agree with TRBD1. Material: CD8- CAR+ T cells sorted from cultured blood T cells, obtained for CD19 CAR T cell therapy. This sample's cell subset or site label indicates: CD8-negative CAR-positive T cells from the infusion product. The clonotype was recovered from a man between 65 and 85 years old with chronic lymphocytic leukemia. The CDR3 amino acid sequence is: CASIQREGLGQPQYF. The CDR3 bases that were read are TGTGCCAGTATCCAAAGGGAAGGGTTGGGACAGCCT. With the rest looked up from the reference TRBV19 and TRBJ2-4 genes rather than sequenced, the full variable domain is DGGITQSPKYLFRKEGQNVTLSCEQNLNHDAMYWYRQDPGQGLRLIYYSQIVNDFQKGDIAEGYSVSREKKESFPLTVTSAQKNPTAFYLCASIQREGLGQPQYFGAGTRLSVL.